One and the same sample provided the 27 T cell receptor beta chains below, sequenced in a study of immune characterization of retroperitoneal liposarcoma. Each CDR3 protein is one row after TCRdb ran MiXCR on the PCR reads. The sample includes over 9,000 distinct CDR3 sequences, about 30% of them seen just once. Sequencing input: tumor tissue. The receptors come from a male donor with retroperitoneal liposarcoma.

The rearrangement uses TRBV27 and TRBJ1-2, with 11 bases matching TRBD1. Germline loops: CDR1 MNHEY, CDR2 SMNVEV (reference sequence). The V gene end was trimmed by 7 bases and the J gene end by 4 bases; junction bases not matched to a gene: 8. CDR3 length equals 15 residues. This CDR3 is CASTSGTGGIYGYTF. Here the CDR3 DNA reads TGTGCCAGCACCTCTGGGACAGGGGGTATCTATGGCTACACCTTC.

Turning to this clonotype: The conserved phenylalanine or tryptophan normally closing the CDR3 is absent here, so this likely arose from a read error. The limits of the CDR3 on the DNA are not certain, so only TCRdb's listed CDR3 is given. The CDR3 sequence is CASSETPPPSL. The chain uses TRBV10-2 and TRBJ2-1; TRBD1, the D gene given by the table, was not confirmed from the DNA. Germline lookup yields CDR1 WSHSY and CDR2 SAAADI. A total of 11 residues make up the CDR3, ends included.

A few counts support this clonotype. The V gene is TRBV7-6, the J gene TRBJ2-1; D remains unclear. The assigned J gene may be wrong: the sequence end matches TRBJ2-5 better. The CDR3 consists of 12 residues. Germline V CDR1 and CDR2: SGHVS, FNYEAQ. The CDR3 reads CASSSPGETQYF. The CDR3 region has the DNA TGTGCCAGCAGCTCGCCGGGAGAGACCCAGTACTTC.

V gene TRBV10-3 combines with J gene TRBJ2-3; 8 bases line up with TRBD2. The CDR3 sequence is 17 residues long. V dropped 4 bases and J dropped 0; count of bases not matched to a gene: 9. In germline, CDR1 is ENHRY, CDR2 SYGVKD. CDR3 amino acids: CAISASGGLASTDTQYF. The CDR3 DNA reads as TGTGCCATCAGTGCGTCGGGAGGGCTCGCTAGCACAGATACGCAGTATTTT.

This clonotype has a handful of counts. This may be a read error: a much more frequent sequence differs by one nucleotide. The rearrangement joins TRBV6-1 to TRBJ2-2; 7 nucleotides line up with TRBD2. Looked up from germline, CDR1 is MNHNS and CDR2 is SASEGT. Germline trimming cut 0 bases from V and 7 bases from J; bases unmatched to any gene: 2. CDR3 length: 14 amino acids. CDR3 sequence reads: CASSEAGGDGELFF. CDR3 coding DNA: TGTGCCAGCAGTGAAGCGGGAGGGGACGGGGAGCTGTTTTTT.

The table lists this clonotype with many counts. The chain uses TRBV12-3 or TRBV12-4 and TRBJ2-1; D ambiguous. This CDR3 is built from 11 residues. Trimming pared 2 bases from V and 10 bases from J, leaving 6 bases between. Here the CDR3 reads CASSLPGEQFF. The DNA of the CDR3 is TGTGCCAGCAGTTTACCCGGGGAGCAGTTCTTC.

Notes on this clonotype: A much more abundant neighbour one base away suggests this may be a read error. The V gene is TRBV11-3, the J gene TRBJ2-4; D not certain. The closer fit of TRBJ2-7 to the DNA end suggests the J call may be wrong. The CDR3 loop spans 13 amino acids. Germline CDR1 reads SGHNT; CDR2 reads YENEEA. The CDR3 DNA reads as TGTGCCAACAGCTCAAAGTCCTCCTACGAGCAGTACTTC. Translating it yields CANSSKSSYEQYF.

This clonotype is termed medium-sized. Here the CDR3 DNA reads TGTGCCAGCAGCGGAGGAGGGAGCACAGATACGCAGTATTTT. Translating it yields CASSGGGSTDTQYF. The chain combines TRBV7-2 with TRBJ2-3, with D maybe TRBD2 (6 bases). The CDR3 sequence is 14 residues long. The V gene lost 5 bases and the J gene lost 0 bases, with 9 bases spanning the gap. Germline CDR1 is SGHTA and CDR2 is FQGNSA.

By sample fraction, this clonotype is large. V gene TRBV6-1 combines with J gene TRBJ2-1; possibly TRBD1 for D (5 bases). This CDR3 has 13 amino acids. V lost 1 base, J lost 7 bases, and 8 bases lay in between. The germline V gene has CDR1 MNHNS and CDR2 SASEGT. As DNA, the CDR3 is TGTGCCAGCAGTGAAGGACAGTTAAATGAGCAGTTCTTC. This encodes CASSEGQLNEQFF.

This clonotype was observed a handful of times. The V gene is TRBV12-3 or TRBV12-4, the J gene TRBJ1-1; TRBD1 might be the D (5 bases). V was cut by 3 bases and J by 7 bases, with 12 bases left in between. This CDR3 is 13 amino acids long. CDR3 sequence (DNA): TGTGCCAGCAGTTTGAAGGGGCTGGGTGAAGCTTTCTTT. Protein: CASSLKGLGEAFF.

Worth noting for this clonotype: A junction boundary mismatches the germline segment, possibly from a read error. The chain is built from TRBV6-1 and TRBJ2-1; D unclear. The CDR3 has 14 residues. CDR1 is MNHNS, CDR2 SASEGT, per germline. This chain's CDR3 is CASSEALKSLSGHF. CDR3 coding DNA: TGTGCCAGCAGTGAAGCGCTGAAGTCCCTGTCAGGCCACTTC.

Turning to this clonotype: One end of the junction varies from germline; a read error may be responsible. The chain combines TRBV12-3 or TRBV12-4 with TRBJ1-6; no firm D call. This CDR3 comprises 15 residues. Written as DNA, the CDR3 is TGTGCCAGCAGTAGGACCTCCTCCGATAATTCACCCCTCCACTTT. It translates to CASSRTSSDNSPLHF.

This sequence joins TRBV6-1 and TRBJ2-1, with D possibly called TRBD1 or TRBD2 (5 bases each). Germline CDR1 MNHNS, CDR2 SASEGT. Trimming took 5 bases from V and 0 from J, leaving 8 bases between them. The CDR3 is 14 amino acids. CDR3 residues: CASSWGSSYNEQFF. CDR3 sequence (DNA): TGTGCCAGCAGTTGGGGGTCCTCCTACAATGAGCAGTTCTTC.

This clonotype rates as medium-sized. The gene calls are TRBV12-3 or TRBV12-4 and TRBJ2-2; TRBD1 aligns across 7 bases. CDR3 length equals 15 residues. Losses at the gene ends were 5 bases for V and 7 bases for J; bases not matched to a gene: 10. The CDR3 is CASSELQGQFGELFF. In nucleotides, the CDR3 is TGTGCCAGCAGTGAGTTACAGGGACAGTTCGGGGAGCTGTTTTTT.

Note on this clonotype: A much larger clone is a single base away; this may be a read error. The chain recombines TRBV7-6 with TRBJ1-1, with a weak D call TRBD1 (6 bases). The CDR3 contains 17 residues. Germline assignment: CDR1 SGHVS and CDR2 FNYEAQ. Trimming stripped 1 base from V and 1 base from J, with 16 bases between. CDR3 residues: CASSLDAGVTENTEAFF. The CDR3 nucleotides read TGTGCCAGCAGCTTAGACGCAGGGGTCACTGAGAACACTGAAGCTTTCTTT.

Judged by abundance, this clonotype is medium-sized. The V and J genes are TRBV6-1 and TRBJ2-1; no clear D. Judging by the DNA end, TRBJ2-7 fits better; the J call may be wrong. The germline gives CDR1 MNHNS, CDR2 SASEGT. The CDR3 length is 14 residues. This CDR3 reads CANSRAKAYNEQYF. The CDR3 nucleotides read TGTGCCAACTCAAGGGCTAAGGCCTACAATGAGCAGTACTTC.

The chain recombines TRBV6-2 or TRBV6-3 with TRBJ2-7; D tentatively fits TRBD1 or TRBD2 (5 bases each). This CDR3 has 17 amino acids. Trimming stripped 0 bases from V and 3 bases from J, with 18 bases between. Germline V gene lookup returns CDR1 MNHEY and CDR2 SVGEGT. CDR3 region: CASSYSNSEPGGYEQYF. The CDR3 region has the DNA TGTGCCAGCAGTTACTCGAATTCAGAGCCTGGGGGCTACGAGCAGTACTTC.

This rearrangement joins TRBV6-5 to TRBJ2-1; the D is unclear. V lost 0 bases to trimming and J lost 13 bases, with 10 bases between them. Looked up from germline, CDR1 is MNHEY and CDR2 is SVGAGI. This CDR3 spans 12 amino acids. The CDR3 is CASSYSGDSQFF. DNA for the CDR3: TGTGCCAGCAGTTACTCGGGCGATTCACAGTTCTTC.

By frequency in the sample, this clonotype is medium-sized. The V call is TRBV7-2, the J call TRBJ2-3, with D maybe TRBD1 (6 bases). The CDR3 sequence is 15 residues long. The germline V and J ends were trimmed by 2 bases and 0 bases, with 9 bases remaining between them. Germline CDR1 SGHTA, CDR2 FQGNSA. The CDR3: CASSLRGTSTDTQYF. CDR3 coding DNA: TGTGCCAGCAGCTTACGTGGGACAAGCACAGATACGCAGTATTTT.

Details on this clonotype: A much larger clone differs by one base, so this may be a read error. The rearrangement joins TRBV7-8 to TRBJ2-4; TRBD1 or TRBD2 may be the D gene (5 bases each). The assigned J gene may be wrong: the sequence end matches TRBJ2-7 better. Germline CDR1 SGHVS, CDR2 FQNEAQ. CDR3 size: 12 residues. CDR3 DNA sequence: TGTGCCAGCAGCTTTCCCGGGGCCGAGCAGTACTTC. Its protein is CASSFPGAEQYF.

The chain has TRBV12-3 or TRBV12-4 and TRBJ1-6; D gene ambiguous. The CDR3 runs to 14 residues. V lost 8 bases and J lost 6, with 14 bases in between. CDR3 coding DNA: TGTGCCAGCTCCCGGACGGAGCTTAATTCACCCCTCCACTTT. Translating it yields CASSRTELNSPLHF.

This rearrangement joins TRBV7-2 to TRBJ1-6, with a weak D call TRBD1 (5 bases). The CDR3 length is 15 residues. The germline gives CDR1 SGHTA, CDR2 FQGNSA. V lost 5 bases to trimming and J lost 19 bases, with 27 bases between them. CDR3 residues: CASSGGTSGRAEQHF. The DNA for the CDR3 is TGTGCCAGCAGCGGAGGGACTAGCGGGAGGGCCGAGCAGCACTTT.

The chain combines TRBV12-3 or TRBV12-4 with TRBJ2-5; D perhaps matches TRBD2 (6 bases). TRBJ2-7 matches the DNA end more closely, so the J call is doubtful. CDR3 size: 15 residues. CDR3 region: CASSLVRGLGGEQYF. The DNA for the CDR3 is TGTGCCAGCAGTTTAGTACGGGGGTTAGGTGGCGAGCAGTACTTC.

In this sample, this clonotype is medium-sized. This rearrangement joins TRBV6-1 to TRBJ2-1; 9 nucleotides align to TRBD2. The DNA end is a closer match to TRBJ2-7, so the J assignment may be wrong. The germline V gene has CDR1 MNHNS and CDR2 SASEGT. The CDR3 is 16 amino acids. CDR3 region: CASSEAAGGSFYEQYF. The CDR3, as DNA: TGTGCCAGCAGTGAAGCGGCGGGAGGGTCTTTCTACGAGCAGTACTTC.

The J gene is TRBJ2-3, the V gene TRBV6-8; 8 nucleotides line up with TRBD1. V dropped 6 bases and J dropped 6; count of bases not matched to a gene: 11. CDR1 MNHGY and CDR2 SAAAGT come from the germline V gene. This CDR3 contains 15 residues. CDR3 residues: CASSVSDRVGDTQYF. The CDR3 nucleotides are TGTGCCAGCAGCGTTTCGGACAGGGTCGGGGATACGCAGTATTTT.

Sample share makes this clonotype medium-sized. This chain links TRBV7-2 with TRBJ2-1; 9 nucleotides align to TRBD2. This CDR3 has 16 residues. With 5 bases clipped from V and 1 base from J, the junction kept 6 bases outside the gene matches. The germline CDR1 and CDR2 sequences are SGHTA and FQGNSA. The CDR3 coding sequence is TGTGCCAGCAGCCGTAGCGGGAGAAGGTCCTACAATGAGCAGTTCTTC. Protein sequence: CASSRSGRRSYNEQFF.

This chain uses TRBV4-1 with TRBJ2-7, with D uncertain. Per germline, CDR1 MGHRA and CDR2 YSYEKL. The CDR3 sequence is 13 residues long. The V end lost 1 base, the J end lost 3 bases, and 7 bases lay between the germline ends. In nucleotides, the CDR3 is TGCGCCAGCAGCCAAGTAGGAAACTACGAGCAGTACTTC. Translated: CASSQVGNYEQYF.